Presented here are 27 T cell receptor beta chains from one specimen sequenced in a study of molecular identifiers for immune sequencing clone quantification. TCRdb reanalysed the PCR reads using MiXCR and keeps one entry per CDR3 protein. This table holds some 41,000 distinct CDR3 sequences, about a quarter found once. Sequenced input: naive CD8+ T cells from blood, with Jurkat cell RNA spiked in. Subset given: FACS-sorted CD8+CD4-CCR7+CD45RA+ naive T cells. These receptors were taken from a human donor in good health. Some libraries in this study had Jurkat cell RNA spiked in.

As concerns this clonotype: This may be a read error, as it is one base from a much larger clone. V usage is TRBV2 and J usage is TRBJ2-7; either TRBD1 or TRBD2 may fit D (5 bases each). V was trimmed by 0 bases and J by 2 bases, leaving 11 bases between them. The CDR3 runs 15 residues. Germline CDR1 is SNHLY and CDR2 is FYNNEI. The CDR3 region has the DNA TGTGCCAGCAGTGAAGCGAGGGGCCGCCCCTACGAGCAGTACTTC. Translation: CASSEARGRPYEQYF.

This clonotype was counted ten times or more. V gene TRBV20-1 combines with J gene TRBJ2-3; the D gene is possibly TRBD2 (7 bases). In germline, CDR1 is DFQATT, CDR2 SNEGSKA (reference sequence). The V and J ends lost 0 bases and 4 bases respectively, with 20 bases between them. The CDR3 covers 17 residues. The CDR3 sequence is CSARDEWGGLRADTQYF. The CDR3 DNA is TGCAGTGCTAGAGATGAATGGGGGGGCCTAAGGGCAGATACGCAGTATTTT.

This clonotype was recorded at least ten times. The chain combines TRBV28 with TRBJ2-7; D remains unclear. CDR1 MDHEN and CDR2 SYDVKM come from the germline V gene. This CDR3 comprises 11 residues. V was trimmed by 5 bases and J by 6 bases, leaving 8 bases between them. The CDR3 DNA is TGTGCCAGCAGTCCCACGAGCGAGCAGTACTTC. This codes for CASSPTSEQYF.

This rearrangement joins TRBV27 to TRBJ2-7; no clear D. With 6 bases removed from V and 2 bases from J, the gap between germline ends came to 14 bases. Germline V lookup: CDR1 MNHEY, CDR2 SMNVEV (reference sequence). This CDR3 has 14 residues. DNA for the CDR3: TGTGCCAGCAGGTCCCTGGGGTCCACCTACGAGCAGTACTTC. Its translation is CASRSLGSTYEQYF.

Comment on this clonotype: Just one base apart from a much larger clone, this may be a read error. The CDR3 region has the DNA TGCGCCAGCAGTGAGTCGACCCTAGTGGGTAGCACAGATACGCAGTATTTT. Translated: CASSESTLVGSTDTQYF. This chain joins TRBV10-1 and TRBJ2-3; D call uncertain. With 0 bases removed from V and 0 bases from J, the gap between germline ends came to 13 bases. Per the germline V gene, CDR1 is WNHNN and CDR2 is SYGVQD (reference sequence). This CDR3 is 17 amino acids long.

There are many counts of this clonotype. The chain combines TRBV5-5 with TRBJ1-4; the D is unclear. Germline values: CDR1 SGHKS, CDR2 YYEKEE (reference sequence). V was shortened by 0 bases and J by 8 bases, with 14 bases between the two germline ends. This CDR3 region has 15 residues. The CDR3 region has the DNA TGTGCCAGCAGCTTGGATGGAGGGTGGAACGAAAAACTGTTTTTT. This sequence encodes CASSLDGGWNEKLFF. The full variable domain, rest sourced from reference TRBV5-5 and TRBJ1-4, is DAGVTQSPTHLIKTRGQQVTLRCSPISGHKSVSWYQQVLGQGPQFIFQYYEKEERGRGNFPDRFSARQFPNYSSELNVNALLLGDSALYLCASSLDGGWNEKLFFGSGTQLSVL.

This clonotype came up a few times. CDR3 coding DNA: TGCGCCAGCAGCCCCCTTCCGGGACAGGGAAACTACGAGCAGTACTTC. Its protein is CASSPLPGQGNYEQYF. The V gene is TRBV4-1, the J gene TRBJ2-7; 9 bases match TRBD1. Germline V lookup: CDR1 MGHRA, CDR2 YSYEKL. The ends lost 4 bases at V and 3 bases at J; junction bases unmatched: 10. There are 16 residues in the CDR3.

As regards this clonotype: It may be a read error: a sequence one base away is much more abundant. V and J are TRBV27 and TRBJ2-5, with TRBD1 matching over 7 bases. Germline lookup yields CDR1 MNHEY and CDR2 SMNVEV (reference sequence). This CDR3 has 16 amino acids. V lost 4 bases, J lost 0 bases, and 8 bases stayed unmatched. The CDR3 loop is CASSSQGGLHQETQYF. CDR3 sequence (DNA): TGTGCCAGCAGTTCACAAGGGGGCCTGCACCAAGAGACCCAGTACTTC.

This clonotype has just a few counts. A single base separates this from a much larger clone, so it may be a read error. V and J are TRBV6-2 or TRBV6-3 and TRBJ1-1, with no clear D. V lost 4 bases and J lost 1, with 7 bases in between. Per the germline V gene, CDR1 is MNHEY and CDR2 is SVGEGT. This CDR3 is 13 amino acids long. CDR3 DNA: TGTGCCAGCAGTTGGCGGGGGAACACTGAAGCTTTCTTT. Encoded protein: CASSWRGNTEAFF.

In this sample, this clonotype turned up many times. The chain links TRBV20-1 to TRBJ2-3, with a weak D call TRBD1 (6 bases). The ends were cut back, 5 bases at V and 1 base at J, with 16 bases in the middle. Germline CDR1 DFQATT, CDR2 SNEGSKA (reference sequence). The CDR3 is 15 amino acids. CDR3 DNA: TGCAGTGCTGTATACAGGGCGGTGGGCACAGATACGCAGTATTTT. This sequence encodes CSAVYRAVGTDTQYF.

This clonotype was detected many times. CDR3 nucleotides: TGTGCCAGCAGTTTACCCAGACCTGGGAATCAGCCCCAGCATTTT. This gives the protein CASSLPRPGNQPQHF. This chain joins TRBV28 and TRBJ1-5; D remains ambiguous. The germline V and J ends were trimmed by 2 bases and 4 bases, with 12 bases remaining between them. Germline values: CDR1 MDHEN, CDR2 SYDVKM. The CDR3 has 15 amino acids.

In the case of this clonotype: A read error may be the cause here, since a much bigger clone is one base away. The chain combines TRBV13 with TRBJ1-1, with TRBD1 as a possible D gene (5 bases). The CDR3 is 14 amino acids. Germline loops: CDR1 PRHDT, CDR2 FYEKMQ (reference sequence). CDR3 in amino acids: CASSVGLGGPEAFF. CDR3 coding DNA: TGTGCCAGCAGCGTAGGGTTGGGGGGACCTGAAGCTTTCTTT. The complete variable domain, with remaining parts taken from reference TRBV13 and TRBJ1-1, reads AAGVIQSPRHLIKEKRETATLKCYPIPRHDTVYWYQQGPGQDPQFLISFYEKMQSDKGSIPDRFSAQQFSDYHSELNMSSLELGDSALYFCASSVGLGGPEAFFGQGTRLTVV.

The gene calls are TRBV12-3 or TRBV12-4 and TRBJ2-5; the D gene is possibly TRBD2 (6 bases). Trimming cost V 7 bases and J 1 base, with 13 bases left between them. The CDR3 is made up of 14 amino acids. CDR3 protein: CASTNGGIQETQYF. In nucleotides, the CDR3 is TGTGCCAGCACCAATGGGGGGATCCAAGAGACCCAGTACTTC.

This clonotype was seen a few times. Here the CDR3 reads CASSIPSGSEDTQYF. The CDR3 DNA follows: TGTGCCAGTAGTATTCCCAGCGGTTCGGAAGATACGCAGTATTTT. The chain joins TRBV19 to TRBJ2-3; weak D call: TRBD2 (5 bases). The germline CDR1 and CDR2 sequences are LNHDA and SQIVND (reference sequence). This CDR3 region has 15 residues. Trimming removed 3 bases from V and 5 bases from J, with 15 bases in between.

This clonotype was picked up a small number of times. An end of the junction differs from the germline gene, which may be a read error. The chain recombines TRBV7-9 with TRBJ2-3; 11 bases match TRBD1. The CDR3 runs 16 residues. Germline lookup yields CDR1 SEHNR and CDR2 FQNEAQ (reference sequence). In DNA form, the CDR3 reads TGTGCCAGCAGCTCAAGTTTGGGGACAGGGGGAGATATGCAGTATTTT. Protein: CASSSSLGTGGDMQYF.

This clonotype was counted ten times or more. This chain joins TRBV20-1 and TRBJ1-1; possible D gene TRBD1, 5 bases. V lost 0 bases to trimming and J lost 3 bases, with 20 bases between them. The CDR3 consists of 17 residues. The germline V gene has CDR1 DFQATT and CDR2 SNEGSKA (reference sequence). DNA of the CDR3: TGCAGTGCTAGAGATAAAGGGGCCCACGTCTTGCACACTGAAGCTTTCTTT. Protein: CSARDKGAHVLHTEAFF.

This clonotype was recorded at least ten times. CDR3: CASSRRGANTEAFF. CDR3 nucleotides: TGTGCCAGCAGCCGCAGGGGCGCGAACACTGAAGCTTTCTTT. V and J are TRBV7-9 and TRBJ1-1; D might be TRBD1 (6 bases). Germline CDR1 and CDR2: SEHNR and FQNEAQ (reference sequence). The CDR3 runs 14 residues. V shed 5 bases and J shed 1 base, with 11 bases lying between them.

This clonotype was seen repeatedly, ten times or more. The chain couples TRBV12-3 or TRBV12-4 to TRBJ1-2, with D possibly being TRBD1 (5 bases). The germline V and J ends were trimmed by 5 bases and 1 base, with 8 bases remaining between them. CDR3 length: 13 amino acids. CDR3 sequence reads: CASSMGGNYGYTF. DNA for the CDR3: TGTGCCAGCAGTATGGGGGGTAACTATGGCTACACCTTC.

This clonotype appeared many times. The CDR3 DNA is TGTGCCAGCACGTCAGTCGCCGGGGAGCAGTACTTC. This codes for CASTSVAGEQYF. The chain joins TRBV7-9 to TRBJ2-7; D remains ambiguous. Germline CDR1 and CDR2: SEHNR and FQNEAQ (reference sequence). This CDR3 spans 12 amino acids. V was shortened by 7 bases and J by 7 bases, with 14 bases between the two germline ends.

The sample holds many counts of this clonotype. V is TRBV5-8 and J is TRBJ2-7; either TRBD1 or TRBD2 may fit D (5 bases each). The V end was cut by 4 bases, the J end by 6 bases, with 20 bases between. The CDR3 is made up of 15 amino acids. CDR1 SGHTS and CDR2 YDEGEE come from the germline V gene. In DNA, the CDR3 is TGTGCCAGCAGCCTAATTGTTACCCTTGGGGGCGAGCAGTACTTC. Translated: CASSLIVTLGGEQYF.

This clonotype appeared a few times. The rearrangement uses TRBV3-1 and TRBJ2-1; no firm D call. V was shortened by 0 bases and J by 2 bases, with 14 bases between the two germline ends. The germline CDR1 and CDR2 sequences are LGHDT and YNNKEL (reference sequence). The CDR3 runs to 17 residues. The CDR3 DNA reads TGTGCCAGCAGCCAAGATTCCCAAGAACCCCCCTACAATGAGCAGTTCTTC. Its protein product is CASSQDSQEPPYNEQFF.

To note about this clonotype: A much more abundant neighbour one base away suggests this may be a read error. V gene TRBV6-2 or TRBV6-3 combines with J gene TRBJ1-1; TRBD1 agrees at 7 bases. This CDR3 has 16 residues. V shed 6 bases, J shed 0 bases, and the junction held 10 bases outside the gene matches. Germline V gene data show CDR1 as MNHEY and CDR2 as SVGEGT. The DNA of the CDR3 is TGTGCCAGCAGCAATCCCCTGACAGGGTTGAACACTGAAGCTTTCTTT. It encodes CASSNPLTGLNTEAFF.

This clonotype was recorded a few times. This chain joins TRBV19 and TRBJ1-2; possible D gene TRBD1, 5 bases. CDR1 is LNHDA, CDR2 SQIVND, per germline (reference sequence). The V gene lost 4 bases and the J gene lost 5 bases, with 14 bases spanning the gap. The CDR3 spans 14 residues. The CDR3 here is CASSTRTGLYGYTF. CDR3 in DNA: TGTGCCAGTAGTACAAGGACGGGACTATATGGCTACACCTTC.

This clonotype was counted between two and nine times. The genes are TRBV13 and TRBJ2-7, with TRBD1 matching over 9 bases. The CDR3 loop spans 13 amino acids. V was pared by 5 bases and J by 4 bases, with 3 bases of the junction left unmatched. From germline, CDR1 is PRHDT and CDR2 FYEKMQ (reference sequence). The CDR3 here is CASSATGGYEQYF. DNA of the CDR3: TGTGCCAGCAGCGCGACAGGGGGGTACGAGCAGTACTTC.

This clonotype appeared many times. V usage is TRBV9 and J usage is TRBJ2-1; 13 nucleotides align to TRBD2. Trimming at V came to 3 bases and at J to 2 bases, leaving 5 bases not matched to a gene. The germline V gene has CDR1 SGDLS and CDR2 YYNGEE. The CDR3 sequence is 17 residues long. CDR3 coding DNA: TGTGCCAGCAGCGCCGGACTAGCGGGAGCCCCCTACAATGAGCAGTTCTTC. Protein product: CASSAGLAGAPYNEQFF.

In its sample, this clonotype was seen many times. CDR3 DNA: TGTGCCAGCAGCTCGGAAAGGGGGTCAACTAATGAAAAACTGTTTTTT. Its protein is CASSSERGSTNEKLFF. The chain couples TRBV7-9 to TRBJ1-4; weak D call: TRBD1 (6 bases). Trimming shortened V by 4 bases and J by 0 bases, and 12 bases separated the two germline ends. CDR1 SEHNR and CDR2 FQNEAQ come from the germline V gene (reference sequence). The CDR3 runs to 16 residues.

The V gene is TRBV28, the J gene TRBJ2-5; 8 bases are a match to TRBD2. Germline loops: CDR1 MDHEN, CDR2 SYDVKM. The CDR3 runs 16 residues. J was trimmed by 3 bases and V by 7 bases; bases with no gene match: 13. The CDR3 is CASTSLAESGEETQYF. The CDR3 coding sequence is TGTGCCAGCACCTCACTAGCGGAGAGTGGGGAAGAGACCCAGTACTTC.